The 28 T cell receptor beta chains below were found in one sample sequenced in a study of T cells in Graves' hyperthyroidism and ophthalmopathy. There were TCR beta CDR3 regions amplified from RNA transcripts. HTBI primers were the set used in a first-round RT-PCR of the TCR CDR3. TCRdb re-derived calls from the multiplex PCR reads in MiXCR, one entry per CDR3 protein. The sample consists of around 350,000 distinct CDR3 sequences, 17% of them appearing once. What was sequenced was blood. The receptors shown here come from a woman aged 25 to 39 with Graves' hyperthyroidism that later progressed to Graves' ophthalmopathy.

Many counts were recorded for this clonotype. V is TRBV3-1 and J is TRBJ2-3; D possibly matches TRBD1 or TRBD2 (5 bases each). V was pared by 4 bases and J by 0 bases, with 11 bases between. CDR3 length: 15 residues. Germline V gives CDR1 LGHDT, CDR2 YNNKEL (reference sequence). CDR3 nucleotides: TGTGCCAGCAGCCCAACCGGGACCAGCACAGATACGCAGTATTTT. It codes for CASSPTGTSTDTQYF.

This clonotype was counted many times. The chain joins TRBV27 to TRBJ2-7; D uncertain. Germline lookup yields CDR1 MNHEY and CDR2 SMNVEV (reference sequence). The ends were cut back, 0 bases at V and 2 bases at J, with 11 bases in the middle. This CDR3 is built from 15 residues. CDR3 in DNA: TGTGCCAGCAGTTTATCGTTCGTAGGAGCCTACGAGCAGTACTTC. Translation: CASSLSFVGAYEQYF.

Concerning this clonotype: At one of its ends the junction is not consistent with the germline gene, which may arise from a read error. The J gene is TRBJ2-3, the V gene TRBV29-1, with D perhaps TRBD1 (5 bases). This CDR3 comprises 13 residues. The germline gives CDR1 SQVTM, CDR2 ANQGSEA. The CDR3 DNA sequence: TGCAGCGTTGAACGGAAGCCGACAGATGCGCAGTATTTT. Residues: CSVERKPTDAQYF.

The chain couples TRBV20-1 to TRBJ2-3, with 12 bases fitting TRBD2. The CDR3 has 14 amino acids. CDR1 and CDR2 from the germline V gene are DFQATT and SNEGSKA (reference sequence). Losses at the gene ends were 6 bases for V and 3 bases for J; bases not matched to a gene: 4. The CDR3 is CSAPTSGSTDTQYF. In DNA form, the CDR3 reads TGCAGTGCCCCGACTAGCGGGAGTACAGATACGCAGTATTTT.

This clonotype was seen more than once but under ten times. The CDR3 DNA reads TGTGCCAGCAGCGGGATCAGGACAGGAGCCTACGAGCAGTACTTC. Translated: CASSGIRTGAYEQYF. The chain joins TRBV5-5 to TRBJ2-7; 7 bases fit TRBD1. The CDR3 runs 15 residues. Germline V gene lookup returns CDR1 SGHKS and CDR2 YYEKEE (reference sequence). Trimming removed 4 bases from V and 2 bases from J; junction bases left unmatched: 9. Supplemented by reference TRBV5-5 and TRBJ2-7, the full variable domain reads DAGVTQSPTHLIKTRGQQVTLRCSPISGHKSVSWYQQVLGQGPQFIFQYYEKEERGRGNFPDRFSARQFPNYSSELNVNALLLGDSALYLCASSGIRTGAYEQYFGPGTRLTVT.

This clonotype was found many times. The gene calls are TRBV10-3 and TRBJ2-3; TRBD2 aligns across 13 bases. The CDR3 sequence is 17 residues long. The germline CDR1 and CDR2 sequences are ENHRY and SYGVKD. Trimming cost V 5 bases and J 0 bases; bases outside gene matches: 5. CDR3 DNA sequence: TGTGCCATCAGTCAGGGACTAGCGGGGTCGAGCACAGATACGCAGTATTTT. Translating gives CAISQGLAGSSTDTQYF.

A few counts support this clonotype. The chain combines TRBV19 with TRBJ1-2, with unresolved D. CDR3 size: 15 residues. From germline, CDR1 is LNHDA and CDR2 SQIVND (reference sequence). Trimming pared 3 bases from V and 8 bases from J, leaving 19 bases between. The CDR3 reads CASSIGNARLHGYTF. The CDR3 DNA reads TGTGCCAGTAGTATTGGGAACGCCCGGCTCCACGGCTACACCTTC.

A few counts support this clonotype. The chain employs TRBV4-2 and TRBJ2-7, with 9 bases identical to TRBD1. V was pared by 0 bases and J by 3 bases, with 3 bases of the junction left unmatched. The CDR3 is made up of 15 amino acids. CDR1 and CDR2 from the germline V gene are LGHNA and YNFKEQ. CDR3 sequence: CASSQDPGQGYEQYF. CDR3 bases: TGTGCCAGCAGCCAAGACCCGGGACAGGGCTACGAGCAGTACTTC.

There are many counts of this clonotype. This sequence joins TRBV27 and TRBJ2-1; D is unclear. There are 13 residues in the CDR3. Germline loops: CDR1 MNHEY, CDR2 SMNVEV (reference sequence). The CDR3 DNA reads as TGTGCGGTAGCTCCAAGCTCCTACAATGAGCAGTTCTTC. Protein product: CAVAPSSYNEQFF.

This clonotype was seen many times. The chain employs TRBV2 and TRBJ2-7; 9 bases line up with TRBD1. Germline CDR1 SNHLY, CDR2 FYNNEI. The CDR3 is 14 amino acids. V lost 8 bases to trimming and J lost 6 bases; unmatched junction nucleotides: 11. The CDR3 DNA follows: TGTGCCAGCCTACCGGGACAGGGAAACGCCGAGCAGTACTTC. Translating it yields CASLPGQGNAEQYF.

This chain connects TRBV20-1 to TRBJ1-3, with D perhaps TRBD1 (5 bases). This CDR3 is built from 14 residues. Deletions cut 3 bases from V and 0 bases from J, with 9 bases between. CDR1 is DFQATT and CDR2 is SNEGSKA in the germline V gene (reference sequence). The CDR3 here is CSASLGVSGNTIYF. Here the CDR3 DNA reads TGCAGTGCTAGTTTAGGGGTCTCTGGAAACACCATATATTTT.

This clonotype was counted only a few times. V gene TRBV5-1 combines with J gene TRBJ1-2; 7 bases are shared with TRBD1. Looked up from germline, CDR1 is SGHRS and CDR2 is YFSETQ. The V and J ends lost 4 bases and 6 bases, in that order; junction bases with no gene match: 15. The CDR3 length is 16 residues. CDR3 protein: CASSSYRQGRADGYTF. The CDR3 DNA reads TGCGCCAGCAGCAGTTACAGACAGGGAAGAGCAGATGGCTACACCTTC. Complete variable domain (other parts from reference TRBV5-1 and TRBJ1-2): KAGVTQTPRYLIKTRGQQVTLSCSPISGHRSVSWYQQTPGQGLQFLFEYFSETQRNKGNFPGRFSGRQFSNSRSEMNVSTLELGDSALYLCASSSYRQGRADGYTFGSGTRLTVV.

The gene calls are TRBV10-2 and TRBJ2-7; D is undetermined. There are 18 residues in the CDR3. Germline assignment: CDR1 WSHSY and CDR2 SAAADI. V dropped 7 bases and J dropped 3 bases, with 28 bases sitting between them. The CDR3 protein is CASNSFFERTAESYEQYF. The DNA of the CDR3 is TGCGCCAGCAATTCTTTTTTCGAGAGGACGGCCGAGAGCTACGAGCAGTACTTC.

This clonotype occurred many times. The chain combines TRBV6-2 or TRBV6-3 with TRBJ2-7, with 9 bases fitting TRBD1. V shed 4 bases and J 4 bases; nucleotides not matched to a gene: 5. The CDR3 extends over 14 amino acids. Looked up from germline, CDR1 is MNHEY and CDR2 is SVGEGT. CDR3 nucleotide sequence: TGTGCCAGCAGTTGGGGACAGGGCCAATACGAGCAGTACTTC. Translated: CASSWGQGQYEQYF.

In its sample, this clonotype was seen a few times. The V and J genes are TRBV7-9 and TRBJ1-1; no clear D gene. The CDR3 has 15 residues. Trimming shortened V by 4 bases and J by 0 bases, and 12 bases separated the two germline ends. Germline values: CDR1 SEHNR, CDR2 FQNEAQ (reference sequence). The CDR3 DNA reads TGTGCCAGCAGCTCGAGCATCGGGATGAACACTGAAGCTTTCTTT. It specifies CASSSSIGMNTEAFF.

The chain couples TRBV4-1 to TRBJ1-2; the D gene is possibly TRBD1 (5 bases). The CDR3 has 18 residues. Germline CDR1 MGHRA, CDR2 YSYEKL. Trimming pared 3 bases from V and 4 bases from J, leaving 24 bases between. The CDR3 DNA follows: TGCGCCAGCAGCCATCAATTAAGTAGAGGGGCGATCACCTATGGCTACACCTTC. Its translation: CASSHQLSRGAITYGYTF.

This clonotype has more than one count but fewer than ten. The V and J genes are TRBV7-9 and TRBJ2-5, with D hard to call. V lost 6 bases to trimming and J lost 1 base, with 3 bases between them. Germline V gene lookup returns CDR1 SEHNR and CDR2 FQNEAQ (reference sequence). The CDR3 is 11 amino acids. The CDR3 sequence: CASRAQETQYF. The CDR3 region has the DNA TGTGCCAGCAGGGCCCAAGAGACCCAGTACTTC. The complete variable domain, with remaining parts taken from reference TRBV7-9 and TRBJ2-5, reads DTGVSQNPRHKITKRGQNVTFRCDPISEHNRLYWYRQTLGQGPEFLTYFQNEAQLEKSRLLSDRFSAERPKGSFSTLEIQRTEQGDSAMYLCASRAQETQYFGPGTRLLVL.

This clonotype has at least ten counts. The chain is built from TRBV28 and TRBJ1-2, with TRBD1 as a possible D gene (5 bases). Trimming shortened V by 3 bases and J by 4 bases, and 9 bases separated the two germline ends. CDR1 is MDHEN and CDR2 is SYDVKM in the germline V gene. The CDR3 loop spans 13 amino acids. CDR3 sequence (DNA): TGTGCCAGCAGTTTGTACAGGAGCTATGGCTACACCTTC. It specifies CASSLYRSYGYTF.

This clonotype was recorded a few times. The DNA of the CDR3 is TGTGCCAGCTCACCGCGGGGGGGCTTTGCTGGCTACACCTTC. Protein product: CASSPRGGFAGYTF. V and J are TRBV18 and TRBJ1-2, with D perhaps matching TRBD1 (6 bases). The V end was cut by 3 bases, the J end by 7 bases, with 15 bases between. CDR1 is KGHSH, CDR2 LQKENI, per germline. The CDR3 is 14 amino acids.

The chain carries TRBV29-1 and TRBJ2-7, with 7 positions matching TRBD2. Germline values: CDR1 SQVTM, CDR2 ANQGSEA. The length of the CDR3 is 13 residues. V lost 4 bases and J lost 2; bases outside the gene matches: 5. This CDR3 reads CSVAGRLTYEQYF. CDR3 DNA: TGCAGCGTTGCCGGGAGGCTGACCTACGAGCAGTACTTC.

The V call is TRBV6-1, the J call TRBJ1-2, with D unresolved. Trimming removed 5 bases at V and 2 bases at J, with 9 bases between. This CDR3 contains 13 residues. Germline V gene sequence: CDR1 MNHNS, CDR2 SASEGT. DNA of the CDR3: TGTGCCAGCAGTCCCCTGTCAAACTATGGCTACACCTTC. This encodes CASSPLSNYGYTF.

This clonotype showed up many times. The V call is TRBV7-9, the J call TRBJ2-7; D assignment may be TRBD1 or TRBD2 (6 bases each). This CDR3 is 17 amino acids long. Germline CDR1 SEHNR, CDR2 FQNEAQ (reference sequence). V dropped 5 bases and J dropped 8 bases, with 28 bases sitting between them. The CDR3 region has the DNA TGTGCCAGCAGCCCCGACCCCATAGTTGGAGGGGGGCGGAAGCAGTACTTC. Its protein is CASSPDPIVGGGRKQYF.

Here the CDR3 reads CASSIAGGTYEQYF. The CDR3 DNA is TGTGCCAGTAGTATTGCAGGTGGGACCTACGAGCAGTACTTC. This sequence joins TRBV19 and TRBJ2-7; D is unclear. V was trimmed by 3 bases and J by 2 bases, leaving 11 bases between them. The germline V gene encodes CDR1 LNHDA and CDR2 SQIVND (reference sequence). This CDR3 comprises 14 residues.

The sample holds a few counts of this clonotype. This chain links TRBV18 with TRBJ2-5; the match to TRBD2 covers 8 bases. V was pared by 6 bases and J by 5 bases, with 8 bases of the junction left unmatched. Per germline, CDR1 KGHSH and CDR2 LQKENI. This CDR3 region has 14 residues. Here the CDR3 reads CASSLSGAGETQYF. CDR3 in DNA: TGTGCCAGCTCCCTTAGCGGGGCAGGGGAGACCCAGTACTTC.

The chain combines TRBV7-2 with TRBJ2-2; maybe TRBD1 (5 bases). CDR1 is SGHTA, CDR2 FQGNSA, per germline. Between the trimmed V and J ends, which lost 4 bases and 0 bases, there was a span of 12 bases. The CDR3 loop spans 16 amino acids. CDR3 coding DNA: TGTGCCAGCAGCTCCGACAGTCACCCGAACACCGGGGAGCTGTTTTTT. It specifies CASSSDSHPNTGELFF.

This clonotype was seen many times. The chain joins TRBV28 to TRBJ2-1, with 8 bases fitting TRBD1. Germline assignment: CDR1 MDHEN and CDR2 SYDVKM. V shed 4 bases, J shed 7 bases, and the junction held 9 bases outside the gene matches. The CDR3 sequence is 15 residues long. The CDR3: CASSSPGGAGNEQFF. DNA for the CDR3: TGTGCCAGCAGTTCCCCAGGGGGCGCGGGGAATGAGCAGTTCTTC. Looking up the rest from reference TRBV28 and TRBJ2-1 gives the full variable domain: DVKVTQSSRYLVKRTGEKVFLECVQDMDHENMFWYRQDPGLGLRLIYFSYDVKMKEKGDIPEGYSVSREKKERFSLILESASTNQTSMYLCASSSPGGAGNEQFFGPGTRLTVL.

This clonotype came up many times. V gene TRBV30 combines with J gene TRBJ1-2; 10 nucleotides line up with TRBD1. J was trimmed by 6 bases and V by 4 bases; bases with no gene match: 8. The CDR3 sequence is 14 residues long. Germline V gene sequence: CDR1 GTSNPN, CDR2 SVGIG (reference sequence). CDR3 residues: CAWMTGGAKNGYTF. In DNA form, the CDR3 reads TGTGCCTGGATGACAGGGGGCGCAAAAAATGGCTACACCTTC.

J is TRBJ2-1 and V is TRBV6-1; D might be TRBD2 (6 bases). Germline V CDR1 and CDR2: MNHNS, SASEGT. Trimming cost V 7 bases and J 0 bases, with 13 bases left between them. CDR3 length: 15 residues. The CDR3 spells CASTPDGSSYNEQFF. The DNA of the CDR3 is TGTGCCAGCACCCCGGACGGGAGCTCCTACAATGAGCAGTTCTTC.